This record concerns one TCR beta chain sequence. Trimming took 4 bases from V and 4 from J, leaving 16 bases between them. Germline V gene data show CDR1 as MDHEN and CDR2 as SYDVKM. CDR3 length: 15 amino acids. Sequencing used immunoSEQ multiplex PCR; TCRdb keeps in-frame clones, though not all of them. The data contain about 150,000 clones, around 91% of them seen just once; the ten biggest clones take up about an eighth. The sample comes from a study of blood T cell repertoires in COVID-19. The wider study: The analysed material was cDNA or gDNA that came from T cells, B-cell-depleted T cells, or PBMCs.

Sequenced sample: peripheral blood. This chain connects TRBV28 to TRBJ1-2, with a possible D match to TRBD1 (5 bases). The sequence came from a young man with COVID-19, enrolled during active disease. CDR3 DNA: TGTGCCAGCAGTTGGGGCAGGGTGGATCGCTATGGCTACACCTTC. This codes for CASSWGRVDRYGYTF.